This TCR beta chain was identified in a study of human T cells and chemical hapten exposure. V was cut by 0 bases and J by 4 bases, with 12 bases left in between. The CDR3 is made up of 15 amino acids. Looked up from germline, CDR1 is LGHDT and CDR2 is YNNKEL (reference sequence). TCRdb reanalysed the RACE reads using MiXCR and keeps one entry per CDR3 protein. Of roughly 50,000 distinct CDR3 sequences listed, approximately 9.9% are singletons. This clonotype was detected a few times. Time point defined: patch test 3, about 24 weeks after DPC sensitization. The treatment denotes: therapeutic diphenylcyclopropenone sensitization with weekly scalp DPC.

The source is a woman aged 40 to 55 with alopecia areata. Some clones in this sample may be carry-over from other donors' samples. V and J are TRBV3-1 and TRBJ1-2; possibly TRBD1 for D (5 bases). The sequenced sample was whole blood, obtained in connection with sensitization to the hapten diphenylcyclopropenone (DPC). CDR3 nucleotides: TGTGCCAGCAGCCAAGATCAGGGAGGTTCCTATGGCTACACCTTC. Translating it yields CASSQDQGGSYGYTF.